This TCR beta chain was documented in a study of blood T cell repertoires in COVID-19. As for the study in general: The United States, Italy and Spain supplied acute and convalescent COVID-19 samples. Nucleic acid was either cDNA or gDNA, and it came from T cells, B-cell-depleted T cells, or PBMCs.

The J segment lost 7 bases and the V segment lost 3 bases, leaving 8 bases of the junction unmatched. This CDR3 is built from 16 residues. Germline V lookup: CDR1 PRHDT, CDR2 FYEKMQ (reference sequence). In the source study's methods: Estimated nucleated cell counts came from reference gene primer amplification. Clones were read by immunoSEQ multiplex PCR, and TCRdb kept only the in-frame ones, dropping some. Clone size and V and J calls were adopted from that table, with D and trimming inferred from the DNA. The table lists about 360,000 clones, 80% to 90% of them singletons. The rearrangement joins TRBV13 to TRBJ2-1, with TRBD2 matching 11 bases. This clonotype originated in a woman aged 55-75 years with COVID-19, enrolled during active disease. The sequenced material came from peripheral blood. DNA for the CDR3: TGTGCCAGCAGCTTCCCGACTAGCGGGGCGGGAAATGAGCAGTTCTTC. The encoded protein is CASSFPTSGAGNEQFF.